This TCR beta chain was recorded in a study of metastatic and nonmetastatic thyroid tumors. No patient received treatment before thyroid surgery. Germline assignment: CDR1 SEHNR and CDR2 FQNEAQ (reference sequence). CDR3 length equals 16 residues. Trimming stripped 5 bases from V and 3 bases from J, with 19 bases between. In its sample, this clone is medium-sized. TCRdb re-clonotyped the PCR reads through MiXCR. This table has roughly 11,000 clones, more than 25% appearing once. The TCR was taken from a male donor with papillary thyroid cancer or a benign thyroid nodule (not recorded which). Some clones in this sample may be carry-over from other donors' samples. Sequenced: adjacent normal tissue. V gene TRBV7-9 combines with J gene TRBJ1-2; possibly TRBD1 for D (6 bases). CDR3: CASSQGGGAQDYGYTF. CDR3 nucleotide sequence: TGTGCCAGCAGCCAGGGTGGGGGGGCGCAGGACTATGGCTACACCTTC.